This T cell receptor (beta chain) was identified during a study of blood T cell repertoires in COVID-19. Whole-study context: Each recovered donor of Cohort 3 presented with two negative PCRs, clearance, or symptom resolution.

Sequencing was performed with immunoSEQ multiplex PCR; in TCRdb, only in-frame clones are kept and a portion is missing. The sample lists a few hundred thousand clones, roughly nine tenths occurring once. Participant ages covered roughly 18 to 89 years across about 22 US areas. This clone came up once. The sequencing sample was made of PBMCs or T cells enriched from blood (not recorded which). The receptor's source is a woman aged 50 to 60 in a cohort exposed to, infected with or recovered from COVID-19 (not recorded which).

The DNA for the CDR3 is TGTGCCAGCCAAGCCGGGACAGGGGGCGCGAGAGGCTACACCTTC. As protein: CASQAGTGGARGYTF. V and J are TRBV27 and TRBJ1-2; TRBD1 matches at 12 bases. Germline V gene lookup returns CDR1 MNHEY and CDR2 SMNVEV (reference sequence). V trimming: 8 bases; J trimming: 8 bases; junction bases outside the gene matches: 12. The CDR3 runs 15 residues.